Here is one T cell receptor beta chain with its context. This sample was included in a study of blood T cell repertoires in COVID-19. Study context: Donors in the United States, Italy and Spain gave samples during acute or convalescent COVID-19. T cells, B-cell-depleted T cells, or PBMCs provided the cDNA or gDNA that served as material.

In the original workflow: Amplification of reference gene primers was used by the study to estimate nucleated cell counts. The method was immunoSEQ multiplex PCR; TCRdb's version includes in-frame clones alone and lacks a portion of them. For V, J and clone size, that table is used; D and trimming come from the DNA. Here the sample spans 75,000 to 80,000 clones, around 90% being singletons. The CDR3 consists of 15 residues. Germline CDR1 is MNHNS and CDR2 is SASEGT. Trimming took 0 bases from V and 5 from J; bases not matched to a gene: 5. The origin of this receptor is a human donor in a cohort sampled during active COVID-19. The chain employs TRBV6-1 and TRBJ1-2, with TRBD1 identical over 8 bases. Material for sequencing was peripheral blood. The CDR3 DNA sequence: TGTGCCAGCAGTGAAGCGGACAGGGCGGGGTATGGCTACACCTTC. It specifies CASSEADRAGYGYTF.